The T cell receptor beta chain described here comes from a study of T cells expressing NK-cell markers. At the level of the study: The study sequenced eight donors, seven HCMV-seropositive and one seronegative. Study-level points and caveats: 1.0-7.0% of CD8+ T cells in roughly six donors belonged to dominant NKG2C+ clonotypes. Specificity for HCMV among expanded NKG2C+ T cell clones was not established. Researchers report these clonotypes also headed the CD3+CD56-NKG2C+ fraction in several donors.

One entry per CDR3 protein, without DNA, is what TCRdb gives after re-calling the 5' RACE reads. This sample's table reports 200,000 to 300,000 distinct CDR3 sequences. CDR1 is SGHVS, CDR2 FQNEAQ, per germline. This CDR3 region has 15 residues. As regards this clonotype: Antigen unknown.

The chain uses TRBV7-8 and TRBJ1-1. Sequenced input: blood T cells: a sorted CD56 or NKG2C T cell subset, CD4+ or CD8+ T cells, or bulk PBMC T cells (not recorded which). This TCR derives from a woman aged 18 to 75 in good health. CDR3 amino acids: CASSLGGGVGTEAFF.